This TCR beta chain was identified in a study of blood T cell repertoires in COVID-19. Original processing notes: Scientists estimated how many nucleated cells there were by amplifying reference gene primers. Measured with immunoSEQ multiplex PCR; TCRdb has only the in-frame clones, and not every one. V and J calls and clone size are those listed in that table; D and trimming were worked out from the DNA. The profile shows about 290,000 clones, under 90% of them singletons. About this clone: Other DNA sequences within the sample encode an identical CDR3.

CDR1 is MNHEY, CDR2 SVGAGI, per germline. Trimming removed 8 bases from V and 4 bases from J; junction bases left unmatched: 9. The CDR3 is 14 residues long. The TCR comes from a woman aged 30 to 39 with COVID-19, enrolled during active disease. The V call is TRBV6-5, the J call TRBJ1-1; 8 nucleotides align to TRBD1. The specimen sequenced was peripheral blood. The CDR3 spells CASRTDRGGTEAFF. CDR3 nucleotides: TGTGCCAGCCGAACCGACAGGGGTGGCACTGAAGCTTTCTTT.